This T cell receptor beta chain was documented in a study of shared clonotypes between healthy human individuals. Study background: For every donor, three CD4 naive, three CD4 memory, two CD8 naive and one CD8 memory plates were used.

Broader study findings: In several donors, approximately 5% of naive CD4 clonotypes appeared in common.

Only in-frame clones appear in the TCRdb table, and some are missing; sequencing was by immunoSEQ multiplex PCR. The table shows 1.4 million or so clones, with approximately 98.5% occurring only once. CDR1 SGHRS and CDR2 YFSETQ come from the germline V gene. Trimming took 2 bases from V and 1 from J, leaving 9 bases between them. CDR3 length: 14 amino acids. The investigators split CD4+ cells into a CD45RA+ naive subset and a CD45RA-negative memory subset. Comment on this clone: What it recognizes is unknown.

This rearrangement joins TRBV5-1 to TRBJ2-5; D possibly corresponds to TRBD2 (6 bases). This TCR was sampled from a man in his thirties or forties in good health. The sequencing input was naive CD4+ T cells sorted from blood. The subset is: CD45RA+ positively selected. The CDR3 here is CASSFGDSQETQYF. CDR3 DNA: TGCGCCAGCAGCTTTGGGGACTCCCAAGAGACCCAGTACTTC.